A selection of T cell receptor beta chains follows, all from one sample in a study of cytomegalovirus exposure and HLA in healthy donors. Measured with immunoSEQ multiplex PCR; TCRdb has only the in-frame clones, and not every one. Its clone listing holds fewer than 130,000 clones. The sequencing sample was made of PBMCs. These TCRs come from a man aged 45 to 65 in good health and CMV-seronegative. The CDR3 runs from the conserved cysteine through the conserved F or W. D genes are given only for firm matches.

J,V,D,DNA,CDR3
TRBJ2-1,TRBV7-3,TRBD2,TGTGCCAGCAGCCCAAGCCCTAGCGGGAGGAATGAGCAGTTCTTC,CASSPSPSGRNEQFF
TRBJ2-5,TRBV20-1,TRBD2,TGCAGTGGCGGGAGTCAAGAGACCCAGTACTTC,CSGGSQETQYF
TRBJ2-1,TRBV4-3,TRBD2,TGCGCCAGCAGCCAAGATAGAGTTCGACTTTGGACTAGCGGGTACAATGAGCAGTTCTTC,CASSQDRVRLWTSGYNEQFF
TRBJ1-2,TRBV6-5,TRBD1,TGTGCCAGCAGGCCCGGGACAGAGATATATGGCTACACCTTC,CASRPGTEIYGYTF
TRBJ2-7,TRBV5-1,NA,TGCGCCAGCAGCTTCGGACTTCTGGTAAACGAGCAGTACTTC,CASSFGLLVNEQYF
TRBJ1-2,TRBV2,TRBD1,TGTGCCAGCAGTACAGGGGGTACCAACTATGGCTACACCTTC,CASSTGGTNYGYTF
TRBJ1-6,TRBV30,NA,TGTGCCTGGAGTATAGCCGGGGGTCGGAAGAATTCACCCCTCCACTTT,CAWSIAGGRKNSPLHF
TRBJ1-1,TRBV29-1,TRBD1,TGCGGCGGGACCGGGACAGAGAACACTGAAGCTTTCTTT,CGGTGTENTEAFF
TRBJ2-5,TRBV7-8,NA,TGTGCCAGCAGCAAAGGGACTTTAGCGGATCAAGAGACCCAGTACTTC,CASSKGTLADQETQYF
TRBJ2-1,TRBV5-4,TRBD1,TGTGCCAGCAGCTTTTATACAGGGGGCAATGAGCAGTTCTTC,CASSFYTGGNEQFF
TRBJ1-1,TRBV6-5,NA,TGTGCCAGCAGTTTCCTTGGGGGGGACACTGAAGCTTTCTTT,CASSFLGGDTEAFF
TRBJ2-1,TRBV5-1,TRBD1,TGCGCCAGCAGCTGGGGACAGCCAAATGAGCAGTTCTTC,CASSWGQPNEQFF
TRBJ2-2,TRBV7-6,TRBD1,TGTGCCAGCAGCAGAACCGGGACAGCGAACACCGGGGAGCTGTTTTTT,CASSRTGTANTGELFF
TRBJ1-2,TRBV10-3,NA,TGTGCCATCAGGACCGCTATGGGCAGCTACACCTTC,CAIRTAMGSYTF
TRBJ1-2,TRBV6-1,NA,TGTGCCATCCTCAGACAGGAGAACTATGGCTACACCTTC,CAILRQENYGYTF
TRBJ1-5,TRBV19,TRBD1,TGTGCCAGTAGCCCGGCGGGACAGGTGAATCAGCCCCAGCATTTT,CASSPAGQVNQPQHF
TRBJ1-1,TRBV7-2,NA,TGTGCCAGCAGCTTTAGCGGGGCGAACACTGAAGCTTTCTTT,CASSFSGANTEAFF
TRBJ2-3,TRBV4-3,NA,TGCGCCAGCAGCCAAGTGACAGGAAGTACGCAGTATTTT,CASSQVTGSTQYF
TRBJ1-1,TRBV5-6,TRBD1,TGTGCCAGCAGCCCGCCGGGACAGGGTTTCGTCACTGAAGCTTTCTTT,CASSPPGQGFVTEAFF
TRBJ2-3,TRBV7-8,NA,TGTGCCAGCAGCTCGAGCCGTCTAGCTGGGCGCACAGATACGCAGTATTTT,CASSSSRLAGRTDTQYF
TRBJ1-2,TRBV2,NA,TGTGCCAGCAGCCTTCACTATGGCTACACCTTC,CASSLHYGYTF
TRBJ2-5,TRBV29-1,NA,TGCAGCGTTGAACGCGACGGGGTGAGGGAGACCCAGTACTTC,CSVERDGVRETQYF
TRBJ2-6,TRBV29-1,TRBD1,TGCAGCGTTGGGGGACAGGGTTTGCCCTCCTCTGGGGCCAACGTCCTGACTTTC,CSVGGQGLPSSGANVLTF
TRBJ2-3,TRBV19,TRBD1,TGTGCCAGTAGTATAGCCTGGGACAGGGGGCCCTTAGATACGCAGTATTTT,CASSIAWDRGPLDTQYF
TRBJ1-2,TRBV6-1,TRBD1,TGTGCCAGCAGATCGACAGGGGGCGTCTACACCTTC,CASRSTGGVYTF
TRBJ2-7,TRBV4-1,NA,TGCGCCAGCAGCCAAGATAAGGGGGGGGCTGCCAGCTCCTACGAGCAGTACTTC,CASSQDKGGAASSYEQYF
TRBJ1-5,TRBV19,TRBD1,TGTGCCAGTAGGCGGACAGGGGGTCGACAGCCCCAGCATTTT,CASRRTGGRQPQHF
TRBJ2-7,TRBV19,NA,TGTGCCAGTAGTATAGAGCCCGGGAACTACGAGCAGTACTTC,CASSIEPGNYEQYF
TRBJ2-5,TRBV13,TRBD2,TGTGCCAGCAGCGCGACTAGCGAACAAGAGACCCAGTACTTC,CASSATSEQETQYF
TRBJ2-3,TRBV4-2,TRBD2,TGTGCCAGCAGCCAAGTGGCGGGGGGCACAGATACGCAGTATTTT,CASSQVAGGTDTQYF
TRBJ1-3,TRBV12-5,NA,TGTGCTAGTGGCGGACAGAACACCGCTGGAAACACCATATATTTT,CASGGQNTAGNTIYF
TRBJ1-1,TRBV7-9,TRBD1,TGTGCCAGCAGCGAGGGACAGGACCTAAACACTGAAGCTTTCTTT,CASSEGQDLNTEAFF
TRBJ2-1,TRBV11-1,TRBD2,TGTGCCAGCAGCCCCGGGGGAGCGGGAGAGACCTACAATGAGCAGTTCTTC,CASSPGGAGETYNEQFF
TRBJ1-4,TRBV12-5,TRBD1,TGTGCTAGTGGTTACGGACAGGGGGAAAAACTGTTTTTT,CASGYGQGEKLFF
TRBJ1-2,TRBV6-6,TRBD1,TGTGCCAGCAGTTACTCGCCGGGACAGGGGAATGGCTACACCTTC,CASSYSPGQGNGYTF
TRBJ2-7,TRBV18,NA,TGTGCCAGCTCACCGTCCCCCTCAGGGTCTCTATACTACGAGCAGTACTTC,CASSPSPSGSLYYEQYF
TRBJ1-6,TRBV4-1,TRBD1,TGCGCCAGCAGGCGGGGACAGGCCAATTCACCCCTCCACTTT,CASRRGQANSPLHF
TRBJ1-2,TRBV27,TRBD1,TGTGCCAGCAGTCTAACCCGACAGGGGAACTATGGCTACACCTTC,CASSLTRQGNYGYTF
TRBJ2-1,TRBV9,NA,TGTGCCAGCAGCGTAGAACAGGGCCCAAAGCAGTTCTTC,CASSVEQGPKQFF
TRBJ1-1,TRBV2,NA,TGTGCCAGCAGTGTCCTACTGACGGGCACTGAAGCTTTCTTT,CASSVLLTGTEAFF
TRBJ1-1,TRBV4-1,NA,TGCGCCAGCAGCCAAGTTCCCGACAGGTTGAACACTGAAGCTTTCTTT,CASSQVPDRLNTEAFF
TRBJ2-2,TRBV18,TRBD2,TGTGCCAGCTCAGCTGTAGGACTAGCGGGAGCCCTTGCCGGGGAGCTGTTTTTT,CASSAVGLAGALAGELFF
TRBJ1-3,TRBV10-3,TRBD1,TGTGCCATCAGTGACCCGACAGGGCCCACTGGAAACACCATATATTTT,CAISDPTGPTGNTIYF
TRBJ2-2,TRBV7-6,TRBD1,TGTGCCAGCAGCCTACAGGGGGTCGGGGAGCTGTTTTTT,CASSLQGVGELFF
TRBJ1-1,TRBV7-3,TRBD1,TGTGCCAGCAGCGTAGACAGGGACACTGAAGCTTTCTTT,CASSVDRDTEAFF
TRBJ1-1,TRBV19,NA,TGTGCCAGTGGACAGTCCCGAGGCACTGAAGCTTTCTTT,CASGQSRGTEAFF
TRBJ1-2,TRBV5-1,NA,TGCGCCAGCAGCTTGGCCGGGGGGGCAGGGGAGAGGAGTGGCTACACCTTC,CASSLAGGAGERSGYTF
TRBJ1-1,TRBV19,NA,TGTGCCAGTAGTATACAGGAGGTAAGGGCCGGCACTGAAGCTTTCTTT,CASSIQEVRAGTEAFF
TRBJ2-7,TRBV5-1,NA,TGCGCCAGCGGCGGTGGGGAGTCCCACGAGCAGTACTTC,CASGGGESHEQYF
TRBJ2-1,TRBV29-1,NA,TGCAGCGTTTCTCGTAGTAGCGGTTACAATGAGCAGTTCTTC,CSVSRSSGYNEQFF
TRBJ2-1,TRBV7-2,TRBD1,TGTGCCAGCAGCCTAGGGGGCTACCGAAACAATGAGCAGTTCTTC,CASSLGGYRNNEQFF
TRBJ2-5,TRBV6-5,NA,TGTGCCAGCAGTACCGAAGGGGTCGGTTTGGAGACCCAGTACTTC,CASSTEGVGLETQYF
TRBJ2-2,TRBV6-5,TRBD1,TGTGCCAGCATTTCCGGGACAGGGGGCACCGGGGAGCTGTTTTTT,CASISGTGGTGELFF